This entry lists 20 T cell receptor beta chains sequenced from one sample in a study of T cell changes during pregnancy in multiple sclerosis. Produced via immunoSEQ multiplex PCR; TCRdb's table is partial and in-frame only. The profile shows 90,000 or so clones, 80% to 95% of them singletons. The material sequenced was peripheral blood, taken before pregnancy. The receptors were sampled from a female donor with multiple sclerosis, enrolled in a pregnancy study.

The CDR3 loop reads CASSSQGSLLRYGYTF. The CDR3 nucleotides are TGTGCCAGCAGTTCACAGGGATCCCTATTGCGCTATGGCTACACCTTC. The rearrangement joins TRBV5-4 to TRBJ1-2; D might be TRBD1 (6 bases). CDR3 size: 16 residues. V was clipped by 5 bases and J by 4 bases, with 21 bases between them. CDR1 is SGHNT and CDR2 is YYREEE in the germline V gene (reference sequence).

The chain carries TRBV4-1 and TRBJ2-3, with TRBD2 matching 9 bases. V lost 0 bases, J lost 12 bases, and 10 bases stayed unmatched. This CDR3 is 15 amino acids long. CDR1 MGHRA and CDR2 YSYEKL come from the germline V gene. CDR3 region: CASSQEGGLGLAQYF. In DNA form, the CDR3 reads TGCGCCAGCAGCCAAGAGGGGGGGTTGGGACTAGCACAGTATTTT.

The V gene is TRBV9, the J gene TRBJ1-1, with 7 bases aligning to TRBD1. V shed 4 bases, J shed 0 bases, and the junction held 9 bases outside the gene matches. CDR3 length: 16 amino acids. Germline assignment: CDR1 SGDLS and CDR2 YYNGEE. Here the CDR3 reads CASSSSPGQMNTEAFF. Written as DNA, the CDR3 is TGTGCCAGCAGCTCCTCTCCGGGACAGATGAACACTGAAGCTTTCTTT. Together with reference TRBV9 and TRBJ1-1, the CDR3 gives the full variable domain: DSGVTQTPKHLITATGQRVTLRCSPRSGDLSVYWYQQSLDQGLQFLIQYYNGEERAKGNILERFSAQQFPDLHSELNLSSLELGDSALYFCASSSSPGQMNTEAFFGQGTRLTVV.

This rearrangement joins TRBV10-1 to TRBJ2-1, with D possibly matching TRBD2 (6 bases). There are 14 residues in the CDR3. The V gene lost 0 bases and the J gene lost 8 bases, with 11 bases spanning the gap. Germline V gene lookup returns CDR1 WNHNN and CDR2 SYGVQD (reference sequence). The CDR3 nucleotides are TGCGCCAGCAGTGAGTCCCGGACGGGGGATGAGCAGTTCTTC. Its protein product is CASSESRTGDEQFF.

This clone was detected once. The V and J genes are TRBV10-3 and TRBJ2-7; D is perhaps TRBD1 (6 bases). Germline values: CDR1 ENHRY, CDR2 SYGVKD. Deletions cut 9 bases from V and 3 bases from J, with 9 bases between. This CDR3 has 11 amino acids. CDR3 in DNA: TGTGCCATTGCACAGGGCTACGAGCAGTACTTC. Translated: CAIAQGYEQYF.

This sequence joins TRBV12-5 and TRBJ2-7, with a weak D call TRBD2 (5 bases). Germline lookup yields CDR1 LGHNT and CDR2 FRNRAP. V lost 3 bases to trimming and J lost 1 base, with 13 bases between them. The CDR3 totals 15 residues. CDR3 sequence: CASGFNRRTSYEQYF. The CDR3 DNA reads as TGTGCTAGTGGTTTCAACCGGAGGACTTCCTACGAGCAGTACTTC.

The CDR3 spells CASSRTAWNTEAFF. The DNA for the CDR3 is TGTGCCAGCAGCCGGACAGCTTGGAACACTGAAGCTTTCTTT. This rearrangement joins TRBV7-2 to TRBJ1-1; TRBD1 is a possible D gene (6 bases). CDR1 is SGHTA and CDR2 is FQGNSA in the germline V gene. Trimming removed 5 bases at V and 1 base at J, with 11 bases between. The CDR3 consists of 14 residues.

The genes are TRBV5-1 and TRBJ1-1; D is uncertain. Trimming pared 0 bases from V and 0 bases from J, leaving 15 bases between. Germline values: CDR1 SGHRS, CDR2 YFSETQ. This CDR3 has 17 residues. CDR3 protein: CASSLGGGPGLNTEAFF. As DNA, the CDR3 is TGCGCCAGCAGCTTGGGCGGCGGCCCGGGTTTGAACACTGAAGCTTTCTTT.

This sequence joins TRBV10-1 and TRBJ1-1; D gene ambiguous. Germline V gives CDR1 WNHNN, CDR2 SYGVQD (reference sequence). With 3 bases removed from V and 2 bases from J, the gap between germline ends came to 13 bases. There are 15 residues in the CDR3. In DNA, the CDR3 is TGCGCCAGCAGTGAAAAAACAGACCCAAACACTGAAGCTTTCTTT. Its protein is CASSEKTDPNTEAFF.

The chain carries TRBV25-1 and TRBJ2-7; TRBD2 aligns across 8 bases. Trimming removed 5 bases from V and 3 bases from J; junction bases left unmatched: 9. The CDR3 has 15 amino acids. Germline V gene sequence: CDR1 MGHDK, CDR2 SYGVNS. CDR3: CASSFPGGRGYEQYF. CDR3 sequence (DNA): TGTGCCAGCAGTTTCCCGGGGGGGAGAGGCTACGAGCAGTACTTC.

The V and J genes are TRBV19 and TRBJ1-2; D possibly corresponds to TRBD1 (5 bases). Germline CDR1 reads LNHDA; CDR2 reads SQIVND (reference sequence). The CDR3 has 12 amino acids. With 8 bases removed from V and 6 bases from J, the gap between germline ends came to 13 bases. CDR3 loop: CASAHRGDGYTF. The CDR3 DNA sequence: TGTGCCAGTGCCCACCGGGGGGATGGCTACACCTTC.

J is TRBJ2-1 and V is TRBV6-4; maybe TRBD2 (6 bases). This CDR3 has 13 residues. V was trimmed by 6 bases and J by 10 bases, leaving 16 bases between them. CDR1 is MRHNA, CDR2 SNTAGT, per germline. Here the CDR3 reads CASSLLAGGEQFF. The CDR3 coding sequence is TGTGCCAGCAGCCTTCTAGCTGGGGGGGAGCAGTTCTTC.

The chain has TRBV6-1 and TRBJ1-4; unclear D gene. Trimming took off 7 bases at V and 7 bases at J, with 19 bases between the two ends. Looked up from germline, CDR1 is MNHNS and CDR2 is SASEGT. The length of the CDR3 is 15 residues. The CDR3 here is CASKEASGHVEKLFF. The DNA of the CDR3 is TGTGCCAGCAAAGAGGCATCGGGTCACGTTGAAAAACTGTTTTTT.

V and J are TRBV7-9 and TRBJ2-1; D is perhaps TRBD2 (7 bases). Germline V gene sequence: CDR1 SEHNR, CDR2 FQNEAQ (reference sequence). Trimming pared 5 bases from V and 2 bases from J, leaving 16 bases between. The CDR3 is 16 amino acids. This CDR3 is CASSARGAVAYNEQFF. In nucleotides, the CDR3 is TGTGCCAGCAGCGCTCGGGGGGCTGTCGCCTACAATGAGCAGTTCTTC.

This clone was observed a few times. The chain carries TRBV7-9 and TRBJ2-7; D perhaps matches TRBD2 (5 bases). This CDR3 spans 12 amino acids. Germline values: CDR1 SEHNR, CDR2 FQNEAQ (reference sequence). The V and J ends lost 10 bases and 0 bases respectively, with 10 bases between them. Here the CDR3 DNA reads TGTGCCACAGGACTGGACTCCTACGAGCAGTACTTC. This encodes CATGLDSYEQYF.

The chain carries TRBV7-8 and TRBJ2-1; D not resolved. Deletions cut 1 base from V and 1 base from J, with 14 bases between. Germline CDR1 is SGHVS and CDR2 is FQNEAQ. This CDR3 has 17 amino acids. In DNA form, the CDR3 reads TGTGCCAGCAGCTTAGAGGCTAGTTTAGGTTCCTACAATGAGCAGTTCTTC. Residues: CASSLEASLGSYNEQFF.

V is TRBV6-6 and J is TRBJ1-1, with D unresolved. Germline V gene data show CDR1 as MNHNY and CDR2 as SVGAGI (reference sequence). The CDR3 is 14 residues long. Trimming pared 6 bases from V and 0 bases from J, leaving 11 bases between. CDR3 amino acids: CASSVRSLNTEAFF. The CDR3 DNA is TGTGCCAGCAGCGTAAGGAGTTTGAACACTGAAGCTTTCTTT.

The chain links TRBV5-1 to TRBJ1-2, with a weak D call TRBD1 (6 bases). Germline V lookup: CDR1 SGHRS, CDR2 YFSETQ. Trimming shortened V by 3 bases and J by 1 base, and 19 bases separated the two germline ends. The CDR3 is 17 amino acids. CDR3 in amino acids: CASSSSYWDTFNYGYTF. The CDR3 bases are TGCGCCAGCAGCTCTTCTTACTGGGACACCTTTAACTATGGCTACACCTTC.

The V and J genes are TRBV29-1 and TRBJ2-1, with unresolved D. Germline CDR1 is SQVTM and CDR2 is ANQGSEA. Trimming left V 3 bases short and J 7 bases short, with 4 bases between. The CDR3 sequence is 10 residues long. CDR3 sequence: CSVERNEQFF. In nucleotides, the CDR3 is TGCAGCGTTGAGAGGAATGAGCAGTTCTTC.

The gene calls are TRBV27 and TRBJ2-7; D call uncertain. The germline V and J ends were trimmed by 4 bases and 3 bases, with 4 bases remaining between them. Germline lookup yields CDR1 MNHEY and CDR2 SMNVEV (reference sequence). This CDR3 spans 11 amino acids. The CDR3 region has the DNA TGTGCCAGCAGTTCACACTACGAGCAGTACTTC. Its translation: CASSSHYEQYF.